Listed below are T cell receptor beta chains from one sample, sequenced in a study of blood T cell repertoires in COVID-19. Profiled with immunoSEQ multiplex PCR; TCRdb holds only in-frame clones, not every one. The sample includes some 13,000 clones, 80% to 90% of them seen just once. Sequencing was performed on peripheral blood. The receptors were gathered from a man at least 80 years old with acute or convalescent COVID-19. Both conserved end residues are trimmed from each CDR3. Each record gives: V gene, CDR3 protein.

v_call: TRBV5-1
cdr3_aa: ASSRTSGSRSDTQY

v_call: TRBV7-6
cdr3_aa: ASSLGTGFATNEKLF

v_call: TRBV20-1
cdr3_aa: SASSPGGQPQH

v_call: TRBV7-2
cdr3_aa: ASSFRGREQY

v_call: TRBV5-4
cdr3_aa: ASSSSGTGGGYGYT

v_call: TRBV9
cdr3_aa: ASSPGTSLSYEQY

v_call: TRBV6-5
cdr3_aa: ASRPRSGVADTQY

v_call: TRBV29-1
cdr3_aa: SGGLAGVGNEQF

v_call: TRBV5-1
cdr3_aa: ASSYGVGLKGDNEQF

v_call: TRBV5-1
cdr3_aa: ASSFTGAKETQY

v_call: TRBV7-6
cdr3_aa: ASSFGTGGTYEQY

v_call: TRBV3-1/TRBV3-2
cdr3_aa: ASSRRGRSYEQY

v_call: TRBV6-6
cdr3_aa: ASSSYDRGQGQPQH

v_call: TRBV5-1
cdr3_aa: ASSLKGGAGQPQH

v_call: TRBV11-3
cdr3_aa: ASSPRLGAQY

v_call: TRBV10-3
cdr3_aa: AIQGSSYNEQF

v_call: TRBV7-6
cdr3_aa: ASSLVVAGGVNEQF

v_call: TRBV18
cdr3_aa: ASSPQSGNTEAF

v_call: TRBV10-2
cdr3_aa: ASNDRRRSNTEAF

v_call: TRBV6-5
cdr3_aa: ASSKGGYNSPLH

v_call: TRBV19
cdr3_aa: ASSIGLAGGEQY

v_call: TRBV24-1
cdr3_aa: ATRGAGAKDTQY

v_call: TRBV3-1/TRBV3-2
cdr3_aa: ASSRRLAGGYNEQF

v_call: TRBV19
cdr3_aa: ASTPPSGSYNEQF

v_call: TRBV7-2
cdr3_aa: ASATGGAAGYT

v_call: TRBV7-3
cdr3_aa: ASSPRQGAPLH

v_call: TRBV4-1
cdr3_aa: ASSHSQRGGGETQY

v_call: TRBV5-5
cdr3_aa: ASSLESGAF

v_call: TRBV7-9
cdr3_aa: ASSLAGGNTEAF

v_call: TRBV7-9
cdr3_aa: ASSLPSGGYT

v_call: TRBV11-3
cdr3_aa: ASSVEGYGGELF

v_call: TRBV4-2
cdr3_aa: ASSQEVWGANYGYT

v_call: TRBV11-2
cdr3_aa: ASSLRTDSSGNTIY